Reported below is one TCR beta chain. Its antigen is unknown. A sort by CD45RO/CCR7/CD25/CD127/CD95/CD27 yielded CD4+ naive, central memory, regulatory and stem cell-like memory cells. Once sorted, every population was more than 98% pure. The data stem from a study of beta chain features in type 1 diabetes. Study results and limitations: People with Type 1 diabetes carried modestly yet significantly shorter TCRB CDR3s in all four CD4+ subsets.

Expressed TCRB transcripts were sequenced because the entire RNA isolate underwent reverse transcription. Sequenced by immunoSEQ multiplex PCR; TCRdb stores in-frame clones only, minus some. The sample carries 300,000 to 350,000 clones, 13% recorded once. The receptor was isolated from a woman in her late teens or twenties with type 1 diabetes. Sequenced: naive CD4+ T cells from blood.

CDR3 bases: TGTGCCAGCAGCTCCAGATCTGGGAGCAATGAGCAGTTCTTC. Its protein is CASSSRSGSNEQFF. This chain connects TRBV13 to TRBJ2-1; weak D call: TRBD2 (5 bases). V lost 4 bases and J 6 bases, leaving 13 bases between the germline ends. Germline CDR1 is PRHDT and CDR2 is FYEKMQ (reference sequence). The CDR3 is 14 amino acids.